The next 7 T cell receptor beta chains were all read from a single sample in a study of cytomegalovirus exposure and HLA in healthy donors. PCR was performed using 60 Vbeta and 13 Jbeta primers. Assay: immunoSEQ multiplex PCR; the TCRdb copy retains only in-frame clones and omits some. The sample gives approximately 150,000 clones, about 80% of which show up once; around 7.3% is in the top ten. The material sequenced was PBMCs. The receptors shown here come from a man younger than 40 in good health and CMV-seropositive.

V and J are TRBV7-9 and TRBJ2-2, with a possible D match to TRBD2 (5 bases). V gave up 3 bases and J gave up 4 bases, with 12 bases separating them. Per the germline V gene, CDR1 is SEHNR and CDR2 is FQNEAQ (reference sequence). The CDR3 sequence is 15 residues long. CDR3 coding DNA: TGTGCCAGCAGCTTCGGAGGCGCTGTCACCGGGGAGCTGTTTTTT. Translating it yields CASSFGGAVTGELFF.

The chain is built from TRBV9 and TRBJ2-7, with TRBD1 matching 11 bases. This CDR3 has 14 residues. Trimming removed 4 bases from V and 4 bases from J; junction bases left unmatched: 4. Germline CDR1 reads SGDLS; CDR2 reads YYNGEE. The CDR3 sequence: CASSSGQGAYEQYF. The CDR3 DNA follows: TGTGCCAGCAGCTCCGGACAGGGGGCATACGAGCAGTACTTC.

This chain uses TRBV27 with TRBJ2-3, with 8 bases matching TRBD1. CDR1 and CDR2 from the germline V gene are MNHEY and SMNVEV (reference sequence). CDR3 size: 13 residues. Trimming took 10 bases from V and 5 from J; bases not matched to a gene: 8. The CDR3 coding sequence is TGTGCCACCCAGACAGGGGAGGTAGATACGCAGTATTTT. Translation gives CATQTGEVDTQYF.

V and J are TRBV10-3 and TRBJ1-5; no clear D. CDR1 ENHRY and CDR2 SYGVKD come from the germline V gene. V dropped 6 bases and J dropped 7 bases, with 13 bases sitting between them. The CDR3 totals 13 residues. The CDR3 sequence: CAISLTVNQPQHF. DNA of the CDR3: TGTGCCATCAGCCTCACGGTTAACCAGCCCCAGCATTTT.

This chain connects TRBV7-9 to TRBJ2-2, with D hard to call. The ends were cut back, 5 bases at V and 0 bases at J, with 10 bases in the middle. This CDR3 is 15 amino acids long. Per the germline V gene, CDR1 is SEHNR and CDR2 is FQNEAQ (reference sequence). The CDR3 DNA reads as TGTGCCAGCAGCACCCTGCGAGCGAACACCGGGGAGCTGTTTTTT. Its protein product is CASSTLRANTGELFF.

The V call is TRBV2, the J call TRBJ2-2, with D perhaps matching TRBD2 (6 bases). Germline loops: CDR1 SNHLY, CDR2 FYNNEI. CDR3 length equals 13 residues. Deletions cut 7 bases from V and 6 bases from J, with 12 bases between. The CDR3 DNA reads TGTGCCAGCACTGGGGACTCTCCCGGGGAGCTGTTTTTT. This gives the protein CASTGDSPGELFF.

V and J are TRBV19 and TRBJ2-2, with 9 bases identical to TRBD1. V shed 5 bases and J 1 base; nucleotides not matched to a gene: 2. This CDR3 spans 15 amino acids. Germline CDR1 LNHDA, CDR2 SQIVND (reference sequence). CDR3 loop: CASSEDRGNTGELFF. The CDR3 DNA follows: TGTGCCAGTAGTGAGGACAGGGGGAACACCGGGGAGCTGTTTTTT.